This TCR beta chain is drawn from a study of regulatory T cells in long-lasting Graves disease. Overall study: Freshly diagnosed Graves' patients had used antithyroid drugs for under 3 months.

Arm-PCR with iRepertoire HTBI primers amplified the CDR3 regions for these TCR beta libraries. MiXCR, applied by TCRdb to the multiplex PCR reads, yields one record per CDR3 protein. This table has 450,000 to 600,000 distinct CDR3 sequences, roughly 12% appearing once. This clonotype was seen ten or more times. Its cognate antigen is unknown. Whole-study results and caveats: Persistent disease preferred TRBV28, TRBJ1-2 and TRBJ2-5.

Time point reported: newly diagnosed GD, antithyroid drugs for less than 3 months. TCR sequences were obtained from RNA taken from PBMCs. Germline V gene sequence: CDR1 MNHNS, CDR2 SASEGT. Trimming removed 10 bases at V and 3 bases at J, with 18 bases between. This CDR3 comprises 15 residues. These data also featured in a second study, about T cells in Graves' hyperthyroidism and ophthalmopathy. That study reports: The HTBI set primed first-round TCR CDR3 RT-PCR. Patients with ophthalmopathy were separated from those with stable hyperthyroidism by a 13 V-J model.

This sample comprised peripheral blood mononuclear cells (PBMCs), obtained at new diagnosis, from a patient treated with antithyroid drugs. The clonotype was recovered from a young man with Graves disease. The chain employs TRBV6-1 and TRBJ2-2, with D perhaps assigned TRBD1 or TRBD2 (5 bases each). The CDR3 DNA follows: TGTGCCACCCCAAGGGACGAGGGCCACACCGGGGAGCTGTTTTTT. Translation gives CATPRDEGHTGELFF.